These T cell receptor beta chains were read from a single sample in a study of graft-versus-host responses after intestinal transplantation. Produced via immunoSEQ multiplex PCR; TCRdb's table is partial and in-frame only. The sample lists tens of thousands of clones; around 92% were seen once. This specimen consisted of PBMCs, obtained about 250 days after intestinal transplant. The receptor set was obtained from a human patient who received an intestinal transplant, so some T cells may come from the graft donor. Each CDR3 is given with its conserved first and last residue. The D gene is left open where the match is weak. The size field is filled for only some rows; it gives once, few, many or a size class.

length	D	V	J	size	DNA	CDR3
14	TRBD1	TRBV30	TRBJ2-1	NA	TGTGCCTGGAGTGTAGGGGACAGGTACAATGAGCAGTTCTTC	CAWSVGDRYNEQFF
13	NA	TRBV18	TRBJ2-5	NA	TGTGCCAGCTCACCAACCAGGCAAGAGACCCAGTACTTC	CASSPTRQETQYF
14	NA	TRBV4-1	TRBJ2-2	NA	TGCGCCAGCAGCCAAAACAGGGTTACCGGGGAGCTGTTTTTT	CASSQNRVTGELFF
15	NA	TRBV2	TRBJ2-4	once	TGTGCCAGCAGTGAGGTCTCGGGAGCCAAAAACATTCAGTACTTC	CASSEVSGAKNIQYF
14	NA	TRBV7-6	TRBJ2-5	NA	TGTGCCAGCAGCTTAGTTCAAGAGCAAGAGACCCAGTACTTC	CASSLVQEQETQYF
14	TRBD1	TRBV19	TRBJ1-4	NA	TGTGCCAGTACCATGACAGGGGGCGACGAAAAACTGTTTTTT	CASTMTGGDEKLFF
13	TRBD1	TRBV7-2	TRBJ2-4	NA	TGTGCCAGCAGCTTTACAGGGGGCAACATTCAGTACTTC	CASSFTGGNIQYF
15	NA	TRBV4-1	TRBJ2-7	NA	TGCGCCAGCAGCCATACCTGGGACTCCTCCTACGAGCAGTACTTC	CASSHTWDSSYEQYF
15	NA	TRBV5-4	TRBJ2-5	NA	TGTGCCAGCAGCTTGGGGGGACTCGCACAAGAGACCCAGTACTTC	CASSLGGLAQETQYF
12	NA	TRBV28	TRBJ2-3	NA	TGTGCCAGCAAGCGCTTCCGGGATACGCAGTATTTT	CASKRFRDTQYF
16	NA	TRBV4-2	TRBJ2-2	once	TGTGCCAGCAGCCAAGGGGCAGGGGCTATCACCGGGGAGCTGTTTTTT	CASSQGAGAITGELFF
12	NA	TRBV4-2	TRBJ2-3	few	TGTGCCAGCAGCCTCGGAGGGAGAACGCAGTATTTT	CASSLGGRTQYF
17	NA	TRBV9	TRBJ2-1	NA	TGTGCCAGCAGCGTAGCCGCAGTGGCGGCATCCTACAATGAGCAGTTCTTC	CASSVAAVAASYNEQFF
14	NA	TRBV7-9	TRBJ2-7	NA	TGCGCCAGCAGCCAGGTGACGGGTAGCCACGAGCAGTACTTC	CASSQVTGSHEQYF
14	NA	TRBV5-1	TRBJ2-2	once	TGCGCCAGCAGCTTCAAGAGTGACACCGGGGAGCTGTTTTTT	CASSFKSDTGELFF
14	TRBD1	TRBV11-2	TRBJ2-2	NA	TGTGCCAGCAGCTTTGGACAGGGGAGCGGGGAGCTGTTTTTT	CASSFGQGSGELFF
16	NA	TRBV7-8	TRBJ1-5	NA	TGTGCCAGCAGCTTATTTGGAGGGGATAGCAATCAGCCCCAGCATTTT	CASSLFGGDSNQPQHF
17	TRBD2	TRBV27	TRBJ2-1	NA	TGTGCCAGCAGTCGCCAACTAGCGGGAGTGGGCTACAATGAGCAGTTCTTC	CASSRQLAGVGYNEQFF
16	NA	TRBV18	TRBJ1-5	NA	TGTGCCAGCTCACCATCTGGAGGGGTCAGCAATCAGCCCCAGCATTTT	CASSPSGGVSNQPQHF
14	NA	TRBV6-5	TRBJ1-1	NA	TGTGCCAGCAGTTACGGTAACAAGGGGACTGAAGCTTTCTTT	CASSYGNKGTEAFF
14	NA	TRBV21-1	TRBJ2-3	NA	TGTGCCAGTCCTAGCGGGAGGCACACAGATACGCAGTATTTT	CASPSGRHTDTQYF
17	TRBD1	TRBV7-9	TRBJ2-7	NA	TGTGCCAGCAGCTTAGATCCGGGACAGGGAGCGTCCTACGAGCAGTACTTC	CASSLDPGQGASYEQYF
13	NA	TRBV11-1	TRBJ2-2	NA	TGTGCCAGCGAGGGGGAAAAGACCGGGGAGCTGTTTTTT	CASEGEKTGELFF
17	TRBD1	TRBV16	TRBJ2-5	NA	TGTGCCAGCAGCCAAGGGGACAGGGGGATGAGAAAGGAGACCCAGTACTTC	CASSQGDRGMRKETQYF
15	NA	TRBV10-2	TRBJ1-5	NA	TGCGCCAGCAGTCCCAATGGGGTGGTCGCTCAGCCCCAGCATTTT	CASSPNGVVAQPQHF
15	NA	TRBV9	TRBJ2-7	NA	TGTGCCAGCAGCGTAGCAGGTGGCAGAACCTACGAGCAGTACTTC	CASSVAGGRTYEQYF
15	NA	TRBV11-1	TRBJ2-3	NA	TGTGCCAGCAGCTCCTCCAGGAGTGTGGCAGATACGCAGTATTTT	CASSSSRSVADTQYF
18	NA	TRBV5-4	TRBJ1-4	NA	TGTGCCAGCAGCTCCCTTTCAAGCTCGGGCTCAACTAATGAAAAACTGTTTTTT	CASSSLSSSGSTNEKLFF
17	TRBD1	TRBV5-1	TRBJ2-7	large	TGCGCCAGCAGCTTGGATGGGACAGGGGGCGCCCTCGACGAGCAGTACTTC	CASSLDGTGGALDEQYF
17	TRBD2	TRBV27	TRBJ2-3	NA	TGTGCCAGCAGTTTGAGGACTAGCGGGATTGTCACAGATACGCAGTATTTT	CASSLRTSGIVTDTQYF
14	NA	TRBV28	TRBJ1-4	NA	TGTGCCAGCAGTTTAAGGCCGATGGATGAAAAACTGTTTTTT	CASSLRPMDEKLFF
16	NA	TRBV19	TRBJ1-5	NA	TGTGCCAGTAGTGGCGGGGGAGGTCGGGGCAATCAGCCCCAGCATTTT	CASSGGGGRGNQPQHF
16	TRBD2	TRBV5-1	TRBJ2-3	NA	TGCGCCAGCAGCTTGGCGGGACTAGCCGGGACAGATACGCAGTATTTT	CASSLAGLAGTDTQYF
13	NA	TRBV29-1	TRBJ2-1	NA	TGCAGCGTAGATGTCGGGATAGGGTATAAGCAGTTCTTC	CSVDVGIGYKQFF
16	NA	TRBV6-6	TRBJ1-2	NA	TGTGCCAGCAGTTACGAATCGACAGGATTCATCGATGGCTACACCTTC	CASSYESTGFIDGYTF
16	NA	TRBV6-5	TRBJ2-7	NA	TGTGCCAGCAGTTACTCAGCCGGGACTTCGTCCTACGAGCAGTACTTC	CASSYSAGTSSYEQYF
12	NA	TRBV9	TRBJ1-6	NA	TGTGCCAGCAGCGTGGGGGGATCACCCCTCCACTTT	CASSVGGSPLHF
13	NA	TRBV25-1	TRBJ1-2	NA	TGTGCCAGCGGTACGGAGGGCCCGGCCGGCTACACCTTC	CASGTEGPAGYTF
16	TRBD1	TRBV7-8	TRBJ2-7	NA	TGTGCCAGCAGCCGGGGTAGGGGACAGGGGTTCTACGAGCAGTACTTC	CASSRGRGQGFYEQYF
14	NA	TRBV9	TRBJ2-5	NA	TGTGCCAGCAGCGTGAAGGGCCGAGGCGAGACCCAGTACTTC	CASSVKGRGETQYF
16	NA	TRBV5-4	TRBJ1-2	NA	TGTGCCAGCAGCTTGGCCGCTACCGGGGCTCTCTATGGCTACACCTTC	CASSLAATGALYGYTF
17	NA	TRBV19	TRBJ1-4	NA	TGTGCCAGTAGTATAGAGCAGAAGGAAGCAACTAATGAAAAACTGTTTTTT	CASSIEQKEATNEKLFF
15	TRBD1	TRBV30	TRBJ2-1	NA	TGTGCCTTAGATGGGACCGGGACAGGGGTCAATGAGCAGTTCTTC	CALDGTGTGVNEQFF
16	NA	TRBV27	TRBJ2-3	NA	TGTGCCAGCAGTTTAATGGGCAACTTCCTCACAGATACGCAGTATTTT	CASSLMGNFLTDTQYF
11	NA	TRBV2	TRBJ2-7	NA	TGTGCCAGCAGAATACAGGTTCAGCAGTACTTC	CASRIQVQQYF
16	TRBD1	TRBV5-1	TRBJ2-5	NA	TGCGCCAGCAGCTTGGGGCAGGGGGTAAGGCAAGAGACCCAGTACTTC	CASSLGQGVRQETQYF
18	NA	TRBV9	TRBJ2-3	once	TGTGCCAGCAGCGTATCCTCTAGGGGGGCAGGGGGGTCGGATACGCAGTATTTT	CASSVSSRGAGGSDTQYF
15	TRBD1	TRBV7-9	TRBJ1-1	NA	TGTGCCAGCAGGGGGGACAGGGGGCATGACACTGAAGCTTTCTTT	CASRGDRGHDTEAFF
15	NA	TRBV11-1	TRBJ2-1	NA	TGTGCCAGCAGCTTGGCGAGGTTGGGTGACAATGAGCAGTTCTTC	CASSLARLGDNEQFF
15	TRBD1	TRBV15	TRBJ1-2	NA	TGTGCCACCAGCAGAGATCGGACAGGCGATGGGGGCTACACCTTC	CATSRDRTGDGGYTF
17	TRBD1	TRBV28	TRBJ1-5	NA	TGTGCCAGCAGTCTCCCGGGACAGTTAGGCGTCAATCAGCCCCAGCATTTT	CASSLPGQLGVNQPQHF
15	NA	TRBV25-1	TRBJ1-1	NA	TGTGCCAGCAGTTCTCCGGACGGAATGAACACTGAAGCTTTCTTT	CASSSPDGMNTEAFF
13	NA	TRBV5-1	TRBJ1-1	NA	TGCGCCAGCAGCAGGGCCATGAACACTGAAGCTTTCTTT	CASSRAMNTEAFF
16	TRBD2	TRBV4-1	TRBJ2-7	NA	TGCGCCAGCAGCCAGGGGTTAGCGGGAGCTTCCTACGAGCAGTACTTC	CASSQGLAGASYEQYF
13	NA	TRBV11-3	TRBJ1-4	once	TGTGCCAGCAGTGACTCCAACTCGGGAAAACTGTTTTTT	CASSDSNSGKLFF
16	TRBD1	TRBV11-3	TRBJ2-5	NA	TGTGCCAGCAGCCGCCGGACAGGGGCGGCCCAAGAGACCCAGTACTTC	CASSRRTGAAQETQYF
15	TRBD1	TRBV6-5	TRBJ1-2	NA	TGTGCCAGCAGACTCGGGACAGGAGTTAACTATGGCTACACCTTC	CASRLGTGVNYGYTF
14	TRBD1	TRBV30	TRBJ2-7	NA	TGTGCCTGGAGGTTGGACAGGGGCCCCTACGAGCAGTACTTC	CAWRLDRGPYEQYF
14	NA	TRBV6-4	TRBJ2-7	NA	TGTGCCAGCAGTGGTTCCGGACCCTCCTACGAGCAGTACTTC	CASSGSGPSYEQYF